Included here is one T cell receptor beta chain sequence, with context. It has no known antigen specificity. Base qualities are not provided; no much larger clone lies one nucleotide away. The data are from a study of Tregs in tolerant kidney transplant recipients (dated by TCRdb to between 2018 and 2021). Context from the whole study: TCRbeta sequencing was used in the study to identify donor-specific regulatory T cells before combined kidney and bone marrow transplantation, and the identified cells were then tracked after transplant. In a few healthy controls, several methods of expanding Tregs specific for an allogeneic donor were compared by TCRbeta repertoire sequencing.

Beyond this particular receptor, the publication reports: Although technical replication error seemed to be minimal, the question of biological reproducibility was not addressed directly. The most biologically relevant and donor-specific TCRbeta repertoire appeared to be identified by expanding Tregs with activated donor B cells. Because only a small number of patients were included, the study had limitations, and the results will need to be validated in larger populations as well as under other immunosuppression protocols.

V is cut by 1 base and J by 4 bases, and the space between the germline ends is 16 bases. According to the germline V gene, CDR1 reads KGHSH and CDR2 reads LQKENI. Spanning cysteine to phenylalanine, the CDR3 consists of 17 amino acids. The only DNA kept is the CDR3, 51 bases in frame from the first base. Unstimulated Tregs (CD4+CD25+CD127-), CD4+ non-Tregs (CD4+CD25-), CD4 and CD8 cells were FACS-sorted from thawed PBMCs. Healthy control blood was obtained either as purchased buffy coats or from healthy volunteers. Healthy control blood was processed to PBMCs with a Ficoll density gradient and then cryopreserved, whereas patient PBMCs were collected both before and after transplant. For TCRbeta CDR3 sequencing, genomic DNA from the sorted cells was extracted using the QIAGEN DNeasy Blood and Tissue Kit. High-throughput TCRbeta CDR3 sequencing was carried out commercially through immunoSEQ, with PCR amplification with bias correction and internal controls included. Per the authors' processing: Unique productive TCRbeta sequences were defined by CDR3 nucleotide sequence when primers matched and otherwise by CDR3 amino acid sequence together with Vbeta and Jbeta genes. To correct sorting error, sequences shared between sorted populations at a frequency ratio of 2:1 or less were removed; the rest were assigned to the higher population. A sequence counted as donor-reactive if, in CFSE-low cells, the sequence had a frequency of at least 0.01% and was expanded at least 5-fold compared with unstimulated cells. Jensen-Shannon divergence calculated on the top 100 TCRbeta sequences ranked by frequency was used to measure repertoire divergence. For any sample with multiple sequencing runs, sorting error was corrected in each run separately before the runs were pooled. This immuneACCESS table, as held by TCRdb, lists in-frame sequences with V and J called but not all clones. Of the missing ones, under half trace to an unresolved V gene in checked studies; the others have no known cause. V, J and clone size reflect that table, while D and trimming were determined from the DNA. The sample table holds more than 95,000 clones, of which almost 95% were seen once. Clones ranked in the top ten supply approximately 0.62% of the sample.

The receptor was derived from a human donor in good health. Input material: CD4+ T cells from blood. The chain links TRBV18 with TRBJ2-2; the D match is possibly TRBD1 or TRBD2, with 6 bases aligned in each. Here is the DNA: TGTGCCAGCTCACCACGAGGACAGACCGGGGGCACCGGGGAGCTGTTTTTT. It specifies CASSPRGQTGGTGELFF.